One sample yielded the 11 T cell receptor beta chains listed below, sequenced in a study of cytomegalovirus exposure and HLA in healthy donors. The PCR made use of 60 Vbeta and 13 Jbeta primers. The table came from immunoSEQ multiplex PCR; TCRdb's copy has only in-frame clones and leaves some out. The data contain approximately 180,000 clones, 70% to 85% of them singletons. Sequencing was done on a sample of PBMCs. These TCRs come from a human donor in good health.

The V call is TRBV19, the J call TRBJ1-5, with TRBD1 as a possible D gene (5 bases). V was cut by 3 bases and J by 4 bases, with 10 bases left in between. Germline CDR1 and CDR2: LNHDA and SQIVND (reference sequence). This CDR3 is built from 14 residues. Here the CDR3 reads CASSIRRGNQPQHF. CDR3 in DNA: TGTGCCAGTAGTATTCGTCGGGGGAATCAGCCCCAGCATTTT.

This chain connects TRBV13 to TRBJ1-2, with a possible D match to TRBD1 (6 bases). In germline, CDR1 is PRHDT, CDR2 FYEKMQ (reference sequence). V was pared by 0 bases and J by 1 base, with 6 bases between. This CDR3 contains 14 residues. The CDR3 DNA follows: TGTGCCAGCAGCTTAGGACAGGGTAACTATGGCTACACCTTC. Protein sequence: CASSLGQGNYGYTF. Combining the CDR3 with reference TRBV13 and TRBJ1-2 gives the whole variable domain AAGVIQSPRHLIKEKRETATLKCYPIPRHDTVYWYQQGPGQDPQFLISFYEKMQSDKGSIPDRFSAQQFSDYHSELNMSSLELGDSALYFCASSLGQGNYGYTFGSGTRLTVV.

The chain has TRBV7-2 and TRBJ2-3, with a weak D call TRBD1 (5 bases). Germline V CDR1 and CDR2: SGHTA, FQGNSA. V lost 4 bases, J lost 5 bases, and 16 bases lay in between. The CDR3 consists of 15 residues. CDR3 sequence (DNA): TGTGCCAGCAGCTCTACATTGTGGGGCGGAGATACGCAGTATTTT. Its translation: CASSSTLWGGDTQYF.

V gene TRBV5-4 combines with J gene TRBJ2-7; the match to TRBD1 covers 10 bases. This CDR3 region has 16 residues. From germline, CDR1 is SGHNT and CDR2 YYREEE (reference sequence). Trimming at V came to 4 bases and at J to 7 bases, leaving 14 bases not matched to a gene. The CDR3 is CASSDNPTGGAKEQYF. DNA for the CDR3: TGTGCCAGCAGCGATAACCCGACAGGGGGCGCGAAGGAGCAGTACTTC. Full variable domain (remainder filled in from reference TRBV5-4 and TRBJ2-7): ETGVTQSPTHLIKTRGQQVTLRCSSQSGHNTVSWYQQALGQGPQFIFQYYREEENGRGNFPPRFSGLQFPNYSSELNVNALELDDSALYLCASSDNPTGGAKEQYFGPGTRLTVT.

V usage is TRBV4-1 and J usage is TRBJ2-7; 8 positions match TRBD1. Germline CDR1 MGHRA, CDR2 YSYEKL. J lost 4 bases, V lost 0 bases, and 2 bases had no gene match. CDR3 length equals 14 residues. DNA for the CDR3: TGCGCCAGCAGCCAAGAAGGGACAGGTTACGAGCAGTACTTC. Translated: CASSQEGTGYEQYF.

The rearrangement links TRBV15 to TRBJ2-5; D is perhaps TRBD2 (5 bases). With 0 bases removed from V and 5 bases from J, the gap between germline ends came to 10 bases. Germline V lookup: CDR1 LNHNV, CDR2 YYDKDF (reference sequence). The CDR3 totals 14 residues. The CDR3 spells CATSRDHGEETQYF. As DNA, the CDR3 is TGTGCCACCAGCAGAGATCACGGGGAGGAGACCCAGTACTTC.

This chain connects TRBV7-6 to TRBJ2-7; 7 bases match TRBD1. The CDR3 runs 15 residues. With V trimmed by 5 bases and J by 7 bases, 14 bases remained unmatched. From germline, CDR1 is SGHVS and CDR2 FNYEAQ. CDR3: CASSPHGQVESEQYF. The CDR3, as DNA: TGTGCCAGCAGCCCACACGGACAGGTGGAGAGTGAGCAGTACTTC.

This chain links TRBV6-5 with TRBJ2-1; D perhaps matches TRBD2 (5 bases). V lost 7 bases to trimming and J lost 9 bases, with 10 bases between them. Looked up from germline, CDR1 is MNHEY and CDR2 is SVGAGI. The CDR3 sequence is 11 residues long. CDR3 sequence: CASTRDGEQFF. Written as DNA, the CDR3 is TGTGCCAGCACCCGGGATGGTGAGCAGTTCTTC.

The CDR3 here is CASTRDSYRSYEQYF. The CDR3 nucleotides are TGTGCCAGCACCCGGGATTCATATCGCTCCTACGAGCAGTACTTC. The rearrangement links TRBV6-1 to TRBJ2-7; a possible D gene is TRBD2 (5 bases). The CDR3 has 15 amino acids. V was shortened by 7 bases and J by 0 bases, with 16 bases between the two germline ends. Germline assignment: CDR1 MNHNS and CDR2 SASEGT.

This sequence joins TRBV5-1 and TRBJ1-1; possibly TRBD1 for D (6 bases). Germline values: CDR1 SGHRS, CDR2 YFSETQ. With 2 bases removed from V and 4 bases from J, the gap between germline ends came to 9 bases. The CDR3 consists of 13 residues. DNA for the CDR3: TGCGCCAGCAGCTTTACAGGGAGCACTGAAGCTTTCTTT. It specifies CASSFTGSTEAFF.

V is TRBV28 and J is TRBJ2-5; D unclear. CDR3 size: 11 residues. V lost 5 bases to trimming and J lost 5 bases, with 6 bases between them. Germline lookup yields CDR1 MDHEN and CDR2 SYDVKM. CDR3 coding DNA: TGTGCCAGCAGTCTGCAGGAGACCCAGTACTTC. It specifies CASSLQETQYF.